This T cell receptor beta chain was obtained from a study of T cell responses to AZD1222 COVID-19 vaccine. Study-level background: Second doses at about 4 or about 12 weeks were pooled.

In the case of this clone: Antigen specificity is unknown. A much larger clone lies a single base off, so this may be a read error. The same CDR3 is also encoded by other DNA sequences in this sample.

TCRdb keeps only in-frame clones here, not all; method: immunoSEQ multiplex PCR. The repertoire consists of fewer than 120,000 clones, with 70% to 90% occurring once and the leading ten covering around 3.3%. The study, taken as a whole, reports: Spike-specific TCR breadth and depth went up after people got two AZD1222 doses. Regions 160-218 and 743-854 dominated among vaccine-associated CD4 TCRs spanning spike. Without day 14 samples, only post-peak T cell repertoires were studied.

The source was peripheral blood, collected on day 0 of AZD1222 vaccination. This sequence was found in an adult in good health.

The CDR3 loop reads CASSPGRGYTF. CDR3 nucleotide sequence: TGTGCCAGCAGCCCCGGGAGGGGCTACACCTTC. This chain connects TRBV3-1 (or the pseudogene TRBV3-2) to TRBJ1-2; D gene unclear. The CDR3 has 11 amino acids. Deletions cut 4 bases from V and 8 bases from J, with 8 bases between. CDR1 LGHDT and CDR2 YNNKEL come from the germline V gene (reference sequence).